A single sample is the source of the 22 T cell receptor beta chains below, sequenced in a study of molecular identifiers for immune sequencing clone quantification. TCRdb reanalysed the PCR reads using MiXCR and keeps one entry per CDR3 protein. Of about 630,000 distinct CDR3 sequences in the sample, about 25% were seen once. Input material: naive CD8+ T cells from blood, with Jurkat cell RNA spiked in. Stated subset: FACS-sorted CD8+CD4-CCR7+CD45RA+ naive T cells. The source is a human donor in good health. Some libraries in this study had Jurkat cell RNA spiked in.

The chain has TRBV27 and TRBJ2-3; TRBD2 matches at 9 bases. CDR1 is MNHEY, CDR2 SMNVEV, per germline (reference sequence). V was clipped by 5 bases and J by 1 base; unmatched bases: 4. The CDR3 is 15 amino acids. CDR3: CASSPLAGRTDTQYF. CDR3 sequence (DNA): TGTGCCAGCAGTCCTCTAGCGGGACGCACAGATACGCAGTATTTT.

The CDR3 sequence is CSGTGLAGVQVSYNEQFF. Written as DNA, the CDR3 is TGCAGTGGTACGGGACTAGCGGGCGTCCAGGTCTCCTACAATGAGCAGTTCTTC. This chain joins TRBV20-1 and TRBJ2-1; 12 nucleotides align to TRBD2. Germline CDR1 reads DFQATT; CDR2 reads SNEGSKA (reference sequence). Unmatched junction bases numbered 13, after V lost 7 bases and J lost 0 bases. The CDR3 totals 18 residues.

This clonotype was picked up a small number of times. CDR3 DNA: TGTGCCAGCAGTTACATCGCCCCGGAGCAGTTCTTC. As protein: CASSYIAPEQFF. This chain joins TRBV6-2 or TRBV6-3 and TRBJ2-1; D uncertain. Trimming pared 2 bases from V and 10 bases from J, leaving 9 bases between. CDR1 MNHEY and CDR2 SVGEGT come from the germline V gene. The CDR3 covers 12 residues.

Comments on this clonotype: Since a much larger clone is just one base distant, this may be a read error. The V gene is TRBV5-3, the J gene TRBJ2-7; 13 bases are a match to TRBD2. TRBV5-3 is assigned to the ORF class and has an uncertain function. Trimming cost V 8 bases and J 7 bases; bases outside gene matches: 15. The CDR3 totals 16 residues. CDR3 amino acids: CASSPGTSGKFEEQYF. CDR3 nucleotide sequence: TGTGCCAGCAGCCCGGGGACTAGCGGGAAATTTGAGGAGCAGTACTTC.

At least ten counts were recorded for this clonotype. The chain couples TRBV27 to TRBJ2-7; TRBD2 aligns across 12 bases. Losses at the gene ends were 2 bases for V and 7 bases for J; bases not matched to a gene: 6. Germline CDR1 is MNHEY and CDR2 is SMNVEV (reference sequence). This CDR3 region has 15 residues. CDR3 DNA: TGTGCCAGCAGTTTAGGACTAGCGGGGACCAAGGAGCAGTACTTC. As protein: CASSLGLAGTKEQYF.

This clonotype was observed many times. The chain has TRBV3-1 and TRBJ2-7; possibly TRBD2 for D (5 bases). Trimming took 0 bases from V and 2 from J, leaving 14 bases between them. This CDR3 spans 16 amino acids. Germline V gives CDR1 LGHDT, CDR2 YNNKEL (reference sequence). Written as DNA, the CDR3 is TGTGCCAGCAGCCAAGATCTTCAGCGGCGAGCCTACGAGCAGTACTTC. This sequence encodes CASSQDLQRRAYEQYF.

The table lists this clonotype with a count of one. This could be a read error, since a much larger clone is one nucleotide away. The genes are TRBV5-1 and TRBJ2-5; TRBD1 agrees at 9 bases. The CDR3 consists of 13 residues. Germline loops: CDR1 SGHRS, CDR2 YFSETQ. The chain's CDR3 is CATRTGAQETQHF. The CDR3 bases are TGCGCCACCAGGACAGGGGCTCAAGAGACCCAGCACTTC.

In its sample, this clonotype was seen a few times. The J gene is TRBJ2-7, the V gene TRBV11-2; TRBD2 aligns across 16 bases. There are 17 residues in the CDR3. V lost 1 base to trimming and J lost 6 bases; unmatched junction nucleotides: 6. Germline V lookup: CDR1 SGHAT, CDR2 FQNNGV. The CDR3 loop reads CASSLAGLAGGPFEQYF. Written as DNA, the CDR3 is TGTGCCAGCAGCTTAGCGGGACTAGCGGGGGGGCCGTTCGAGCAGTACTTC.

This clonotype was picked up many times. The chain carries TRBV7-2 and TRBJ1-3, with D perhaps matching TRBD1 (5 bases). The germline gives CDR1 SGHTA, CDR2 FQGNSA. The ends were cut back, 5 bases at V and 4 bases at J, with 18 bases in the middle. There are 16 residues in the CDR3. The CDR3 nucleotides read TGTGCCAGCAGCCAATGGGACCTACCGGCCGGAAACACCATATATTTT. Residues: CASSQWDLPAGNTIYF.

The chain couples TRBV27 to TRBJ1-5; D is undetermined. This CDR3 region has 15 residues. From germline, CDR1 is MNHEY and CDR2 SMNVEV (reference sequence). The V and J ends lost 4 bases and 0 bases respectively, with 10 bases between them. CDR3 in DNA: TGTGCCAGCAGTTCGCCCGGGTATAGCAATCAGCCCCAGCATTTT. Translation gives CASSSPGYSNQPQHF.

The table lists this clonotype with a few counts. V gene TRBV19 combines with J gene TRBJ2-1; D is possibly TRBD2 (5 bases). Germline V gene sequence: CDR1 LNHDA, CDR2 SQIVND (reference sequence). Trimming shortened V by 4 bases and J by 8 bases, and 12 bases separated the two germline ends. The CDR3 is made up of 13 amino acids. The CDR3 here is CASSNSARDEQFF. CDR3 coding DNA: TGTGCCAGTAGTAACTCCGCGCGGGATGAGCAGTTCTTC.

The sample holds a few counts of this clonotype. The chain recombines TRBV29-1 with TRBJ1-2; D unresolved. Germline values: CDR1 SQVTM, CDR2 ANQGSEA. V lost 3 bases and J 2 bases, leaving 10 bases between the germline ends. The CDR3 consists of 13 residues. The CDR3: CSVDRGRNYGYTF. The CDR3 DNA sequence: TGCAGCGTTGATCGAGGGAGGAACTATGGCTACACCTTC.

Here the CDR3 reads CASSEAPLYEQYF. The CDR3 nucleotides read TGTGCCAGCAGTGAAGCCCCCCTCTACGAGCAGTACTTC. This rearrangement joins TRBV6-1 to TRBJ2-7; D remains unclear. Germline V lookup: CDR1 MNHNS, CDR2 SASEGT. V was clipped by 0 bases and J by 3 bases, with 6 bases between them. The CDR3 extends over 13 amino acids.

The V call is TRBV4-3, the J call TRBJ2-7, with D perhaps matching TRBD1 (6 bases). V lost 4 bases and J 2 bases, leaving 12 bases between the germline ends. CDR1 is LGHNA, CDR2 YSLEER, per germline. The CDR3 has 14 residues. The CDR3 here is CASSRSRGPYEQYF. CDR3 sequence (DNA): TGCGCCAGCAGCCGCAGCAGGGGACCCTACGAGCAGTACTTC.

This clonotype has a count of ten or more. The gene calls are TRBV4-3 and TRBJ1-2; no clear D. V was pared by 0 bases and J by 4 bases, with 9 bases between. The CDR3 sequence is 14 residues long. Germline lookup yields CDR1 LGHNA and CDR2 YSLEER. CDR3 sequence: CASSQDLGSYGYTF. The DNA for the CDR3 is TGCGCCAGCAGCCAAGATCTGGGGAGCTATGGCTACACCTTC.

On this clonotype itself: Since a much larger clone is just one base distant, this may be a read error. The chain recombines TRBV4-1 with TRBJ1-1; D gene ambiguous. This CDR3 is 14 amino acids long. Looked up from germline, CDR1 is MGHRA and CDR2 is YSYEKL. The CDR3 DNA follows: TGCGCCAGCAGCCAAGTTCCCAGGAACACTGAAACTTTCTTT. Translation gives CASSQVPRNTETFF.

With regard to this clonotype: This may arise from a read error, as a much more abundant clone is one base away. V is TRBV7-8 and J is TRBJ2-7; a weak D match, TRBD2 (7 bases). The CDR3 has 13 amino acids. Germline CDR1 SGHVS, CDR2 FQNEAQ. The CDR3 DNA follows: TGTGCCGGCAGCTTCGAAGGGGGGGACGAGCAGTACTTC. Translating gives CAGSFEGGDEQYF.

The gene calls are TRBV7-3 and TRBJ2-1; D may correspond to TRBD1 or TRBD2 (6 bases each). Trimming removed 3 bases from V and 7 bases from J, with 16 bases in between. This CDR3 spans 15 amino acids. Germline V CDR1 and CDR2: SGHTA, FQGTGA. The CDR3 DNA reads as TGTGCCAGCAGCTTGGGGGGCCCGGTGGGAAATGAGCAGTTCTTC. Encoded protein: CASSLGGPVGNEQFF.

Points on this clonotype: This could be a read error, since a much larger clone is one nucleotide away. The V gene is TRBV7-9, the J gene TRBJ2-5; the match to TRBD1 covers 8 bases. Germline V gene sequence: CDR1 SEHNR, CDR2 FQNEAQ (reference sequence). There are 13 residues in the CDR3. V lost 10 bases and J lost 5; bases outside the gene matches: 9. CDR3 region: CATSTGVGETQYF. The CDR3, as DNA: TGTGCCACCTCGACAGGGGTCGGGGAGACCCAGTACTTC.

At least ten counts were recorded for this clonotype. This chain links TRBV27 with TRBJ1-1; 9 positions match TRBD1. CDR3 length: 14 residues. Trimming at V came to 2 bases and at J to 2 bases, leaving 0 bases not matched to a gene. The germline CDR1 and CDR2 sequences are MNHEY and SMNVEV (reference sequence). CDR3 nucleotide sequence: TGTGCCAGCAGTTTAACAGGGGGCAACACTGAAGCTTTCTTT. It translates to CASSLTGGNTEAFF.

The CDR3 coding sequence is TGTGCCAGTAGTATAGACGAGAGCGGCACAGATACGCAGTATTTT. Translation: CASSIDESGTDTQYF. The chain combines TRBV19 with TRBJ2-3; D gene ambiguous. The CDR3 length is 15 residues. Germline values: CDR1 LNHDA, CDR2 SQIVND (reference sequence). Trimming removed 0 bases at V and 1 base at J, with 8 bases between. Drawing the rest from reference TRBV19 and TRBJ2-3, the complete variable domain is DGGITQSPKYLFRKEGQNVTLSCEQNLNHDAMYWYRQDPGQGLRLIYYSQIVNDFQKGDIAEGYSVSREKKESFPLTVTSAQKNPTAFYLCASSIDESGTDTQYFGPGTRLTVL.

This clonotype was observed a few times. One end of the junction does not line up with germline, which may come from a read error. The V call is TRBV5-3, the J call TRBJ1-4, with D possibly matching TRBD1 (5 bases). TRBV5-3 is annotated as an ORF whose role is uncertain. The CDR3 is 14 residues long. This CDR3 is CASSSGQGSEKLFF. The CDR3, as DNA: TGTGCCAGCAGCTCAGGGCAGGGTTCCGAAAAACTGTTTTTT.